This TCR beta chain was documented in a study of cytomegalovirus exposure and HLA in healthy donors. Study information: Assignment to the Caucasian-associated ancestry cluster applied to approximately 80% of the roughly 420 genotyped donors.

Germline lookup yields CDR1 LNHDA and CDR2 SQIVND (reference sequence). Trimming at V came to 9 bases and at J to 3 bases, leaving 6 bases not matched to a gene. There are 13 residues in the CDR3. 60 Vbeta and 13 Jbeta primers were used in PCR. Produced via immunoSEQ multiplex PCR; TCRdb's table is partial and in-frame only. The sample has over 100,000 clones, 55% to 75% seen once. Concerning this clone: No antigen is known for it. At the DNA level, this CDR3 is encoded by other sequences in the same sample as well.

Study results and limitations: In a later analysis, a missense DCLRE1C variant was linked to TCR beta V- and J-gene trimming. The classifier was said to identify cytomegalovirus status with high specificity and sensitivity. The analysis excluded some indistinguishable V segments, including TRBV6-2 and TRBV6-3.

The sample comprised PBMCs. This TCR was recovered from a woman in her seventies in good health and CMV-seropositive. The chain couples TRBV19 to TRBJ2-3; TRBD1 matches at 7 bases. The CDR3 DNA reads as TGTGCCAGCAACAGGGGTAGTACAGATACGCAGTATTTT. Translation: CASNRGSTDTQYF.